The clone carrying this TCR beta chain showed up many times. Its antigen is still unknown. The data derive from a study of early T cells in non-severe SARS-CoV-2 infection. General observations from the study: VDJdb matching, biased toward anti-spike CD8 responses, missed private and CD4 specificities.

The library protocol tagged individual cDNA molecules with unique molecular identifiers. Using its own MiXCR run on the 5' RACE reads, TCRdb lists one record per CDR3 protein. This table has around 61,000 distinct CDR3 sequences, roughly 12% appearing once. From germline, CDR1 is SNHLY and CDR2 FYNNEI. The ends were cut back, 6 bases at V and 0 bases at J, with 12 bases in the middle. The CDR3 runs 15 residues. The chain carries TRBV2 and TRBJ1-5, with D unresolved. This receptor was identified in an adult who was a healthcare worker with PCR-confirmed SARS-CoV-2 infection or an uninfected control (not recorded which). The source material was whole blood. The CDR3 protein is CASSLTLDSNQPQHF. As DNA, the CDR3 is TGTGCCAGCAGCTTGACTTTGGATAGCAATCAGCCCCAGCATTTT. Drawing the rest from reference TRBV2 and TRBJ1-5, the complete variable domain is EPEVTQTPSHQVTQMGQEVILRCVPISNHLYFYWYRQILGQKVEFLVSFYNNEISEKSEIFDDQFSVERPDGSNFTLKIRSTKLEDSAMYFCASSLTLDSNQPQHFGDGTRLSIL.